The 3 T cell receptor beta chains reported below all come from one sample, sequenced in a study of blood T cell repertoires in COVID-19. Clones were sequenced by immunoSEQ multiplex PCR, and TCRdb holds only the in-frame ones, with some missing. The sample has about 270,000 clones, around nine tenths seen once. Sequencing was carried out using peripheral blood. These receptors came from a man aged 40-49 years with active or convalescent COVID-19.

The V call is TRBV2, the J call TRBJ2-5, with D possibly being TRBD2 (6 bases). Germline V gene data show CDR1 as SNHLY and CDR2 as FYNNEI. This CDR3 contains 12 residues. V lost 6 bases and J lost 3, with 8 bases in between. This CDR3 is CASRVAEETQYF. CDR3 sequence (DNA): TGTGCCAGCAGGGTAGCGGAAGAGACCCAGTACTTC.

The rearrangement links TRBV2 to TRBJ1-2; unclear D gene. CDR1 is SNHLY and CDR2 is FYNNEI in the germline V gene. The V and J ends lost 5 bases and 2 bases respectively, with 12 bases between them. This CDR3 is built from 14 residues. The CDR3 sequence is CASSLVPLNYGYTF. The CDR3 nucleotides are TGTGCCAGCAGTCTTGTCCCTTTAAACTATGGCTACACCTTC.

The J gene is TRBJ1-5, the V gene TRBV7-2, with D maybe TRBD1 (6 bases). The CDR3 sequence is 19 residues long. Germline V gene data show CDR1 as SGHTA and CDR2 as FQGNSA. V was pared by 0 bases and J by 0 bases, with 18 bases between. CDR3 loop: CASSLAGHVAAHSNQPQHF. The CDR3 coding sequence is TGTGCCAGCAGCTTAGCGGGACATGTAGCAGCTCATAGCAATCAGCCCCAGCATTTT.